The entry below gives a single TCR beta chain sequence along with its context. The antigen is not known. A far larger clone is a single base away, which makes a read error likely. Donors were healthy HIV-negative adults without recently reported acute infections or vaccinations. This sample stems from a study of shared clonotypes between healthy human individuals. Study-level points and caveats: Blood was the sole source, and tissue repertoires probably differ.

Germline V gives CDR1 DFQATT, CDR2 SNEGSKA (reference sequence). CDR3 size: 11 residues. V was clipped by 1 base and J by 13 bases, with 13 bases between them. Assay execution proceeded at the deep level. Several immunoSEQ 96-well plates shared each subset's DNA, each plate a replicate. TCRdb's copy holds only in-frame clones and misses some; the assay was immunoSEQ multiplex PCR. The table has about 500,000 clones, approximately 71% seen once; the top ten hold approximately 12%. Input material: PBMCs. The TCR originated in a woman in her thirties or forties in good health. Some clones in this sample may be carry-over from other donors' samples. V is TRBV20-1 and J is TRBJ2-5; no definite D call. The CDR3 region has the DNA TGCAGTGCTAGAGTCGAAGGTCATCGGTACTTC. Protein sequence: CSARVEGHRYF.